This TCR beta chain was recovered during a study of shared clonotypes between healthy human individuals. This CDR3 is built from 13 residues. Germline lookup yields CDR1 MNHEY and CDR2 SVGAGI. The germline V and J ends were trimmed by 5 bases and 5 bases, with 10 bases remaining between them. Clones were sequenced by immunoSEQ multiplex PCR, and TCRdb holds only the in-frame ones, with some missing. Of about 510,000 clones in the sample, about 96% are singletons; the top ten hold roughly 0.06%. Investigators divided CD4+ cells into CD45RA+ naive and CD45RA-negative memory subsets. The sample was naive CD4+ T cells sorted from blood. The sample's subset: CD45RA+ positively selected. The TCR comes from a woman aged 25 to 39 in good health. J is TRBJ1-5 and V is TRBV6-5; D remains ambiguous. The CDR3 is CASSLYGDQPQHF. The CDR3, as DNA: TGTGCCAGCAGTCTTTACGGGGATCAGCCCCAGCATTTT.